A selection of T cell receptor beta chains follows, all from one sample in a study of T cells after yellow fever vaccination. Via MiXCR, TCRdb re-called the 5' RACE reads, giving one row per CDR3 protein. Of around 600,000 distinct CDR3 sequences detected, 12% appear once; the ten largest clones hold 15%. The specimen comprised PBMCs, sampled on the day of the yellow fever booster vaccination. These receptors were taken from a man in his thirties or forties who received the YFV17D yellow fever vaccine. CDR3s include the opening cysteine and the closing phenylalanine or tryptophan. Fields, in order: V gene, clone size, D gene, J gene, CDR3 protein. D genes are given only for firm matches. Clone sizes are given selectively: once, few, many, or a class where the clone is expanded.

TRBV28	NA	TRBD1	TRBJ1-5	CASSSPGQGGRLQPQHF
TRBV9	few	NA	TRBJ2-3	CASSSSRGGDTQYF
TRBV2	NA	TRBD2	TRBJ2-3	CASTPLAAVTDTQYF
TRBV5-5	few	NA	TRBJ1-4	CASSSGAASLGEKLFF
TRBV10-3	NA	NA	TRBJ2-7	CAIAGLGGEQYF
TRBV5-1	NA	TRBD1	TRBJ2-7	CASSKSGTGSLEQYF
TRBV11-2	many	NA	TRBJ2-5	CASRHRAGTETQYF
TRBV10-3	NA	NA	TRBJ2-3	CAISEFLNTDTQYF
TRBV4-3	NA	TRBD2	TRBJ2-7	CASSQDEGTSAKQYF
TRBV28	NA	TRBD1	TRBJ2-7	CASGQGTYEQYF
TRBV20-1	NA	NA	TRBJ2-1	CSADRAYQGLFNEQFF
TRBV5-4	few	TRBD2	TRBJ2-3	CASSLQTSGTDTQYF
TRBV23-1	NA	NA	TRBJ2-7	CASSQPYRASGYEQYF
TRBV9	few	TRBD2	TRBJ2-1	CASSPWTSGSNEQFF
TRBV9	many	NA	TRBJ2-5	CASGNLGGETQYF
TRBV5-4	NA	NA	TRBJ1-3	CASSLDSYSGNTIYF
TRBV9	NA	NA	TRBJ2-3	CASSPGPRGEDTQYF
TRBV5-1	few	TRBD1	TRBJ2-1	CASSVGTGDDNEQFF
TRBV29-1	many	TRBD1	TRBJ2-7	CSATGGATREQYF
TRBV11-2	NA	TRBD2	TRBJ2-1	CASSLVWSSGRGNEQFF
TRBV6-1	few	NA	TRBJ2-3	CALSEVGVLTDTQYF
TRBV4-3	many	TRBD2	TRBJ2-5	CASSRQHLGGETQYF
TRBV5-1	few	NA	TRBJ2-7	CASSRRDHSYEQYF
TRBV6-1	NA	TRBD1	TRBJ1-3	CASTADRAGNTIYF
TRBV7-9	many	NA	TRBJ2-5	CASSLETQYF
TRBV28	NA	NA	TRBJ2-7	CASSLPLMGQTYEQYF
TRBV7-8	NA	NA	TRBJ1-5	CASRRDYSNQPQHF
TRBV12-3/TRBV12-4	NA	NA	TRBJ2-3	CASSPQGYAGTQYF
TRBV20-1	NA	NA	TRBJ2-3	CSASSLAWNTQYF
TRBV7-9	medium-sized	NA	TRBJ1-4	CASTLATNEKLFF
TRBV5-1	few	NA	TRBJ2-2	CASRRGPTSTGELFF
TRBV29-1	few	NA	TRBJ2-1	CSVERGAGGNEQFF
TRBV7-9	few	NA	TRBJ2-1	CASSWGFRGGSDNEQFF
TRBV6-5	many	NA	TRBJ1-6	CASRRPKSPLHF
TRBV20-1	NA	TRBD2	TRBJ2-7	CSARPIAGGTYEQYF
TRBV9	few	TRBD2	TRBJ2-1	CASSSAGAGETSSYNEQFF